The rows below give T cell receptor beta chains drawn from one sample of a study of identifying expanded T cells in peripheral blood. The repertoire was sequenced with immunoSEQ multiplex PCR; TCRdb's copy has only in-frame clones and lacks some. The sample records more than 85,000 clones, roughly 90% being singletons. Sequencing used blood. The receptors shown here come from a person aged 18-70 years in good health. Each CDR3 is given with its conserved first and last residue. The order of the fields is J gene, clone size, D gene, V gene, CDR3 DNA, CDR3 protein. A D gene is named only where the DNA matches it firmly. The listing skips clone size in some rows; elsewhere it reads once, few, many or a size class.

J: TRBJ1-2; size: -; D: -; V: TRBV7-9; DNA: TGTGCCAGCAGCTTAGGCCCCAAGCCGGACCTTTGGGGCTACACCTTC; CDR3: CASSLGPKPDLWGYTF
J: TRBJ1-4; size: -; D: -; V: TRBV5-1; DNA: TGCGCCAGCAGCTTGGTCCGGGACGCAACTAATGAAAAACTGTTTTTT; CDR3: CASSLVRDATNEKLFF
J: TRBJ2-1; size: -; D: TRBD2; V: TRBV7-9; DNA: TGTGCCAGCAGCTTATTGTTTAGCGGGTATTACAATGAGCAGTTCTTC; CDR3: CASSLLFSGYYNEQFF
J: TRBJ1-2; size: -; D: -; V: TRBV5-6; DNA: TGTGCCAGCCGCGACCTGACCAACTATGGCTACACCTTC; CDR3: CASRDLTNYGYTF
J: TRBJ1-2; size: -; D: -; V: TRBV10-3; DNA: TGTGCCACCCGGACAGCCGGGGATAACTATGGCTACACCTTC; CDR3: CATRTAGDNYGYTF
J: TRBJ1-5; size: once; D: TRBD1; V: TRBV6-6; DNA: TGTGCCAGCAGTCCCCGGGACAGGGACCAGCCCCAGCATTTT; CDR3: CASSPRDRDQPQHF
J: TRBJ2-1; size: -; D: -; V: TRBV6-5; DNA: TGTGCCAGCAGTTCCGGAAGGGGGTCCTACAATGAGCAGTTCTTC; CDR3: CASSSGRGSYNEQFF
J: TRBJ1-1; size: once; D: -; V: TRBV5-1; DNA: TGCGCCAGCAGCTTGGGTTCGACGGGGTCTGAAGCTTTCTTT; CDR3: CASSLGSTGSEAFF
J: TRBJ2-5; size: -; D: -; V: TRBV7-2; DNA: TGTGCCAGCACCCCTCGGGTAGCTGTGGTTAAGGAGACCCAGTACTTC; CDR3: CASTPRVAVVKETQYF
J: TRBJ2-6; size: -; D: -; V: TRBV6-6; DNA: TGTGCCAGCATTAGTACTGGGGCCAACGTCCTGACTTTC; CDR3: CASISTGANVLTF
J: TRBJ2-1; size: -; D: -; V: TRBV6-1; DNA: TGTGCCAGCAGTGAAGAGTTCGGCAGCTCCTACAATGAGCAGTTCTTC; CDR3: CASSEEFGSSYNEQFF
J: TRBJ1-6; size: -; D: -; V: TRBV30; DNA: TGTGCCTGGAGTCTAACAGGGACCGGGTCACCCCTCCACTTT; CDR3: CAWSLTGTGSPLHF
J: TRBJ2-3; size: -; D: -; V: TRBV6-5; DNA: TGTGCCAGCAGTTGGGGAGTAACGCAGTATTTT; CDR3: CASSWGVTQYF
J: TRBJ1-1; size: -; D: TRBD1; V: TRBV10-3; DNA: TGTGCCATCAGTGAGTCCGGGACAGGCGGTGAAGCTTTCTTT; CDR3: CAISESGTGGEAFF
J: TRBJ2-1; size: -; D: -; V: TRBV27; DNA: TGTGCCAGCAATGAACAGGGAGGGGGCTACAATGAGCAGTTCTTC; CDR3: CASNEQGGGYNEQFF
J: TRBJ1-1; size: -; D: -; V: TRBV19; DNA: TGTGCCAGTCAGTTAGGCCGCGGAGGGATGAACACTGAAGCTTTCTTT; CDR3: CASQLGRGGMNTEAFF
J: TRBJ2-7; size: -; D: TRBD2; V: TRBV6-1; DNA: TGTGCCAGCAGTGAAGCGGGACTAGCGGAAAGCTCCTACGAGCAGTACTTC; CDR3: CASSEAGLAESSYEQYF
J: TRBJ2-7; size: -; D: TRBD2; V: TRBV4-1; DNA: TGCGCCAGCAGCCAGGACTGGCGGGGGGTGGTATACGAGCAGTACTTC; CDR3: CASSQDWRGVVYEQYF
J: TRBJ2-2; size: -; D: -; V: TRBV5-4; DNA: TGTGCCAGCAGCTTGCTGCCCCGCCCGGCGACCGGGGAGCTGTTTTTT; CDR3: CASSLLPRPATGELFF
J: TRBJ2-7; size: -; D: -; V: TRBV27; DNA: TGTGCCAGCAGTCCCGCGAATCGACACGAGCAGTACTTC; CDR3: CASSPANRHEQYF
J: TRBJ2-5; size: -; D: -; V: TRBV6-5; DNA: TGTGCCAGCAGTCGACTAGGTTTGAAAGAGACCCAGTACTTC; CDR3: CASSRLGLKETQYF
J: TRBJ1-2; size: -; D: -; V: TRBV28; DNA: TGTGCCAGCAAGGCCCGTATCAGGGTTGGTGGCTACACCTTC; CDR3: CASKARIRVGGYTF
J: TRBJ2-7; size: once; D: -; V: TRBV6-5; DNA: TGTGCCAGCAGTTATAACGGGGACGAGCAGTACTTC; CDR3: CASSYNGDEQYF
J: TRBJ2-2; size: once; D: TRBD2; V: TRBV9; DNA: TGTGCCGGCAGTCTCCGAATAGCGGGGCACACCGGGGAGCTGTTTTTT; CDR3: CAGSLRIAGHTGELFF
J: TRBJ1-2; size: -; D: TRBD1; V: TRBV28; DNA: TGTGCCAGCAGGGGACAGGGAATCGCCTATGGCTACACCTTC; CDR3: CASRGQGIAYGYTF
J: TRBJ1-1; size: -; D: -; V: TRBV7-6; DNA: TGTGCCAGCAGCTCTACGCCGGGAAACACTGAAGCTTTCTTT; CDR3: CASSSTPGNTEAFF
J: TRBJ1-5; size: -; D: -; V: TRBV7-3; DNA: TGTGCCAGCAGCATGACGGTAGATCAGCCCCAGCATTTT; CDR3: CASSMTVDQPQHF
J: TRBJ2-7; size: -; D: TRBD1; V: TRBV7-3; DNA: TGTGCCAGCAGCTTCGACAGGGATTCGTCCTACGAGCAGTACTTC; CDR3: CASSFDRDSSYEQYF
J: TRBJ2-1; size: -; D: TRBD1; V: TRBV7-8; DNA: TGTGCCAGCAGCCAGTTTGCCGGGACAGGGAACAATGAGCAGTTCTTC; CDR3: CASSQFAGTGNNEQFF
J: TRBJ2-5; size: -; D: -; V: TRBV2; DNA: TGTGCCAGCGCCGCCCTCCAAGAGACCCAGTACTTC; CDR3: CASAALQETQYF
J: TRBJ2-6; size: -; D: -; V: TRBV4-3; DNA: TGCGCCAGCAGCCAAGCGGGGTCTGGGGCCAACGTCCTGACTTTC; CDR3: CASSQAGSGANVLTF
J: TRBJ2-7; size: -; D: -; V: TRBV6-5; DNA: TGTGCCAGCAGTTACGGGGGAAGCTACGAGCAGTACTTC; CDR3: CASSYGGSYEQYF
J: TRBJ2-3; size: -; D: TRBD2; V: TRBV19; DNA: TGTGCCAGTGGCCGGGGGGTGCGGACAGATACGCAGTATTTT; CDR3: CASGRGVRTDTQYF
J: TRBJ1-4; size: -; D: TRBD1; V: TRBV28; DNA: TGTGCCAGCTGGACAGGGGGCGCGGTCGAAAAACTGTTTTTT; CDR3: CASWTGGAVEKLFF
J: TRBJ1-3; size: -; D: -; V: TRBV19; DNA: TGTGCCAGTAGTATATTGGGCGACACAAAGTTCTCTGGAAACACCATATATTTT; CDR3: CASSILGDTKFSGNTIYF
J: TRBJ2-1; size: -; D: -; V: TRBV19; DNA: TGTGCCAGTAGTACCTCGAGACAGGCTAAGAATGAGCAGTTCTTC; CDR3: CASSTSRQAKNEQFF
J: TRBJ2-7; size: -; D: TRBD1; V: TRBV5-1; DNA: TGCGCCAGCAGCAGAGGGACAGGGACCCTCTACGAGCAGTACTTC; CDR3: CASSRGTGTLYEQYF
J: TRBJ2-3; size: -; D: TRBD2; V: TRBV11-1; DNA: TGTGCCAGCAGCCTCTTTGCGGGGGGCACAGATACGCAGTATTTT; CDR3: CASSLFAGGTDTQYF
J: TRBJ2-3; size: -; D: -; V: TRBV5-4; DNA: TGTGCCAGCAGCTCCTACAGGGAGAGCACAGATACGCAGTATTTT; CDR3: CASSSYRESTDTQYF
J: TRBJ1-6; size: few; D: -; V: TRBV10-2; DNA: TGCGCCAGCAGTGAAAGGCGGACAGATAATTCACCCCTCCACTTT; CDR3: CASSERRTDNSPLHF
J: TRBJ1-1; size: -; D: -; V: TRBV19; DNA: TGTGCCACCTCACCTAGACGCGACGCTGAAGCTTTCTTT; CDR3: CATSPRRDAEAFF
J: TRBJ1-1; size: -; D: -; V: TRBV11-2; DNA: TGTGCCAGCGGGAGCGGGTCTCTTGCTGAAGCTTTCTTT; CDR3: CASGSGSLAEAFF
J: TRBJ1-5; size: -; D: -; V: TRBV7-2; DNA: TGTGCCAGCAGCTTAGCCCGGGTGGCGCAGCCCCAGCATTTT; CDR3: CASSLARVAQPQHF
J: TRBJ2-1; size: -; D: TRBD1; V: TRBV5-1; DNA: TGCGCCAGCAGCTTGGCCCTCCGGACAGAACAGGGGGAGCAGTTCTTC; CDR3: CASSLALRTEQGEQFF
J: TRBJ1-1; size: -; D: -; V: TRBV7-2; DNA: TGTGCCAGCAGCCAACAGATGAACACTGAAGCTTTCTTT; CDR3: CASSQQMNTEAFF
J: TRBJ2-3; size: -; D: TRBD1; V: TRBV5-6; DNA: TGTGCCAGCAGCCGCGTCCCGGGACAGTCCACAGATACGCAGTATTTT; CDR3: CASSRVPGQSTDTQYF
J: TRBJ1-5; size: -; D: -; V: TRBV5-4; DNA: TGTGCCAGCAGCTTGGGAGGGGACCGCAATCAGCCCCAGCATTTT; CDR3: CASSLGGDRNQPQHF
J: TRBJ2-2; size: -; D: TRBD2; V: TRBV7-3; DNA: TGTGCCAGCAGCTTACGTCCACCGGCCCTAGCGGGCGTTAACACCGGGGAGCTGTTTTTT; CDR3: CASSLRPPALAGVNTGELFF
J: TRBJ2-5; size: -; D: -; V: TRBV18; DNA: TGTGCCAGCTCACCAGATTTAGAAGAGACCCAGTACTTC; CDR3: CASSPDLEETQYF
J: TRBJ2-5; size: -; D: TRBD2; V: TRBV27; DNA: TGTGCCAGCAGTTCCCCGTCTAGCGGATACCAAGAGACCCAGTACTTC; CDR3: CASSSPSSGYQETQYF
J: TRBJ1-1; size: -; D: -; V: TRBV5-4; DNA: TGTGCCAGCAGAACAGGGTTGCGCACTGAAGCTTTCTTT; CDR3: CASRTGLRTEAFF
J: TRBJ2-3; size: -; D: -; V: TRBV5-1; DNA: TGCGCCAGCAGCTTGGACACAAACACAGATACGCAGTATTTT; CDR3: CASSLDTNTDTQYF
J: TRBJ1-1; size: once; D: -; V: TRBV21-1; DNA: TGTGCCAGCAGCAAAGTTCGTGAAGCTTTCTTT; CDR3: CASSKVREAFF
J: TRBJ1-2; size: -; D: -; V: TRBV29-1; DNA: TGCAGCGTTGAAAGACCCAGCTATGGCTACACCTTC; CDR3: CSVERPSYGYTF
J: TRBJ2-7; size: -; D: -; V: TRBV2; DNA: TGTGCCAGCGGGCAACAGGGATACGAGCAGTACTTC; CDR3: CASGQQGYEQYF
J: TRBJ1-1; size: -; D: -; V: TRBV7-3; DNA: TGTGCCAGCAGCCAGGGGATGCACCCGAACACTGAAGCTTTCTTT; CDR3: CASSQGMHPNTEAFF